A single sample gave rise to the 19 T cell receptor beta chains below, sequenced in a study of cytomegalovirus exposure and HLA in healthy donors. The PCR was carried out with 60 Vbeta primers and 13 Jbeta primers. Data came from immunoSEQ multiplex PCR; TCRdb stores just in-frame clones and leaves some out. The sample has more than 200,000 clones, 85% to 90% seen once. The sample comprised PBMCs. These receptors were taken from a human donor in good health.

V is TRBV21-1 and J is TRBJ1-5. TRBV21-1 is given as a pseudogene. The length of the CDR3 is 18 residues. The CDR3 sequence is CASSNSGGRLRSNQPQHF. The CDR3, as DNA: TGTGCCAGCAGCAATTCGGGGGGACGACTTAGAAGCAATCAGCCCCAGCATTTT.

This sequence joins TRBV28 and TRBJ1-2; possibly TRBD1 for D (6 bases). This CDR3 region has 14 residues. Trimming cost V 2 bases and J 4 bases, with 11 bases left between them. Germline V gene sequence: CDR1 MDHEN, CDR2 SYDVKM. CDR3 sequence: CASSLEGDTYGYTF. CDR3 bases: TGTGCCAGCAGTTTAGAAGGGGACACCTATGGCTACACCTTC.

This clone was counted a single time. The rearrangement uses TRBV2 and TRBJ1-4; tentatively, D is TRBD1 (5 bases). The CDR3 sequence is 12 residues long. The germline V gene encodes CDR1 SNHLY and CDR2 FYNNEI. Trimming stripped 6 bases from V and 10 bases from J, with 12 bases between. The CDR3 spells CASRQVSGKLFF. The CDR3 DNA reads TGTGCCAGCAGACAGGTTTCGGGAAAACTGTTTTTT.

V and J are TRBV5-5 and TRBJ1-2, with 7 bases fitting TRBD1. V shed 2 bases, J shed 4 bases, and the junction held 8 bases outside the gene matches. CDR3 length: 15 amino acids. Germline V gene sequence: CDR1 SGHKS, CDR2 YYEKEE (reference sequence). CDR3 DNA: TGTGCCAGCAGCTTTAGCCCGGGACAGACCTATGGCTACACCTTC. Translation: CASSFSPGQTYGYTF. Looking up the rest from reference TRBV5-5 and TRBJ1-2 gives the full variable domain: DAGVTQSPTHLIKTRGQQVTLRCSPISGHKSVSWYQQVLGQGPQFIFQYYEKEERGRGNFPDRFSARQFPNYSSELNVNALLLGDSALYLCASSFSPGQTYGYTFGSGTRLTVV.

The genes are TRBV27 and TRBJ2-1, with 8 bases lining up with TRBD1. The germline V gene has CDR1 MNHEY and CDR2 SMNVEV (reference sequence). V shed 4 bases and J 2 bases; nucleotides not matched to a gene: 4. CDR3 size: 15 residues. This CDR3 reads CASSSGQATYNEQFF. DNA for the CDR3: TGTGCCAGCAGTTCGGGACAGGCTACCTACAATGAGCAGTTCTTC.

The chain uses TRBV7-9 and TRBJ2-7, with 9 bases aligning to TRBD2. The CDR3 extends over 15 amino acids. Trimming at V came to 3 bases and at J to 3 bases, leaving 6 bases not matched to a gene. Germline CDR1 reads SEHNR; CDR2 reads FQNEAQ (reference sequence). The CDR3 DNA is TGTGCCAGCAGCTTCCTTTCTAGCGGGGTCTACGAGCAGTACTTC. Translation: CASSFLSSGVYEQYF. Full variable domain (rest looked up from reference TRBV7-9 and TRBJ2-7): DTGVSQNPRHKITKRGQNVTFRCDPISEHNRLYWYRQTLGQGPEFLTYFQNEAQLEKSRLLSDRFSAERPKGSFSTLEIQRTEQGDSAMYLCASSFLSSGVYEQYFGPGTRLTVT.

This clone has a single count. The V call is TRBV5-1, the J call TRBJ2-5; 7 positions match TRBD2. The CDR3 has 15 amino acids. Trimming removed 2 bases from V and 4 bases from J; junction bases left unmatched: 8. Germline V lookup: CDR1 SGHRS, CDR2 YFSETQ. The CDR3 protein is CASSFEGGPIETQYF. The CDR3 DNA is TGCGCCAGCAGCTTTGAGGGAGGGCCCATAGAGACCCAGTACTTC.

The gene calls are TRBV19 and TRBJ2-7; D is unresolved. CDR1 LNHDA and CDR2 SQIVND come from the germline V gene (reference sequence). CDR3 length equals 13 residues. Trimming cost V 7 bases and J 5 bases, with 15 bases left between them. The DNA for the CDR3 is TGTGCCAGTAACCAAATGGTGGGCGACGAGCAGTACTTC. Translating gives CASNQMVGDEQYF.

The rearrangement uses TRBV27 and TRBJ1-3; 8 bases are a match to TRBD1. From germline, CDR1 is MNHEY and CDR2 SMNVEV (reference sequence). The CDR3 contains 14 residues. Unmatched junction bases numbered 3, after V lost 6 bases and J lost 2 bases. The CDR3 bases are TGTGCCAGCAGAACAGGGGGAGCTGGAAACACCATATATTTT. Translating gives CASRTGGAGNTIYF.

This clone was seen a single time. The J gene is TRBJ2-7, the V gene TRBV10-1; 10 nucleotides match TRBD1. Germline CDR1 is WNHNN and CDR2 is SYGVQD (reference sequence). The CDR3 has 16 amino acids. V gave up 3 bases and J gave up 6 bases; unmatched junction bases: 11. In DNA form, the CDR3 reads TGCGCCAGCAGTGATGCGGGACAGGGGACATGGGGCGAGCAGTACTTC. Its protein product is CASSDAGQGTWGEQYF.

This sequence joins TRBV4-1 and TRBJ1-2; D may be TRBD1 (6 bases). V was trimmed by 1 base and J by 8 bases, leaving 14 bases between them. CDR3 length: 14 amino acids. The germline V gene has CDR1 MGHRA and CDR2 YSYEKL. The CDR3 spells CASSQVGAERGYTF. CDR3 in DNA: TGCGCCAGCAGCCAAGTGGGGGCGGAGCGGGGCTACACCTTC.

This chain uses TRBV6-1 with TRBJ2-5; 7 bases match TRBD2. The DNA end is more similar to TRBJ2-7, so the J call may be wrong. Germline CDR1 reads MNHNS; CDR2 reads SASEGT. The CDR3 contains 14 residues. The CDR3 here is CASSEGGSLYEQYF. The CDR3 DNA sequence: TGTGCCAGCAGTGAAGGCGGGAGCCTCTACGAGCAGTACTTC.

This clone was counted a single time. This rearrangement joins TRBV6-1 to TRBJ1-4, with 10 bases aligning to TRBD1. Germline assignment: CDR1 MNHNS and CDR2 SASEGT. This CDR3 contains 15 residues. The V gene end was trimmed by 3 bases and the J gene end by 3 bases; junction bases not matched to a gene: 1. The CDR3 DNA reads TGTGCCAGCAGTGACGGACAGGGGGCTAATGAAAAACTGTTTTTT. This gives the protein CASSDGQGANEKLFF.

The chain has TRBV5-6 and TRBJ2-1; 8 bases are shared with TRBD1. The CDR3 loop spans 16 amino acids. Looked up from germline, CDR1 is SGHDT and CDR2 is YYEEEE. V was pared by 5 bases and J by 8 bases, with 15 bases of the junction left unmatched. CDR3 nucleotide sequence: TGTGCCAGCAGGATACGAAAGGACAGGGTCGTCTATGAGCAGTTCTTC. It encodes CASRIRKDRVVYEQFF.

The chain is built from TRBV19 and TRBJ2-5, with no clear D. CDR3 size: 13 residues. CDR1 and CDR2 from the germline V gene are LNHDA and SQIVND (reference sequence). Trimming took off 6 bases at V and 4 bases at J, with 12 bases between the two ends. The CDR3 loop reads CASRVAVGETQYF. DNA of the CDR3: TGTGCCAGTAGAGTCGCGGTAGGAGAGACCCAGTACTTC.

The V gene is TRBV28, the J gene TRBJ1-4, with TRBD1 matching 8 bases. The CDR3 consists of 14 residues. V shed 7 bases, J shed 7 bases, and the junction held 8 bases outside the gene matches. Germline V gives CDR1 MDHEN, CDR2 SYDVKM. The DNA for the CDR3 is TGTGCCAGCAAACAAGTAACAGGGGGTGAAAAACTGTTTTTT. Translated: CASKQVTGGEKLFF.

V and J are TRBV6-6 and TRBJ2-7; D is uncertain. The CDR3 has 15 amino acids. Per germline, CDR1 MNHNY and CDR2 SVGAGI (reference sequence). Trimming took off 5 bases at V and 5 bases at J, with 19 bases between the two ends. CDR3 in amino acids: CASSARSRIPDEQYF. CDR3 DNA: TGTGCCAGCAGTGCCCGGTCTAGGATTCCCGACGAGCAGTACTTC.

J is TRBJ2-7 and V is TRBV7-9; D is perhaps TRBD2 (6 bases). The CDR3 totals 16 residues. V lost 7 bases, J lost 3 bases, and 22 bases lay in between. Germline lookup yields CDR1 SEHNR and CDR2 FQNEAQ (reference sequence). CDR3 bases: TGTGCCAGCACTACCCCGCCCGGGACTTTGTTCTACGAGCAGTACTTC. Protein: CASTTPPGTLFYEQYF.

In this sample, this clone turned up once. CDR3 region: CASSLTGNTEAFF. DNA of the CDR3: TGTGCCAGCAGCTTGACAGGGAACACTGAAGCTTTCTTT. The chain uses TRBV5-5 and TRBJ1-1; D might be TRBD1 (5 bases). Germline CDR1 and CDR2: SGHKS and YYEKEE (reference sequence). The V end lost 1 base, the J end lost 1 base, and 5 bases lay between the germline ends. The CDR3 loop spans 13 amino acids. The full variable domain, rest sourced from reference TRBV5-5 and TRBJ1-1, is DAGVTQSPTHLIKTRGQQVTLRCSPISGHKSVSWYQQVLGQGPQFIFQYYEKEERGRGNFPDRFSARQFPNYSSELNVNALLLGDSALYLCASSLTGNTEAFFGQGTRLTVV.